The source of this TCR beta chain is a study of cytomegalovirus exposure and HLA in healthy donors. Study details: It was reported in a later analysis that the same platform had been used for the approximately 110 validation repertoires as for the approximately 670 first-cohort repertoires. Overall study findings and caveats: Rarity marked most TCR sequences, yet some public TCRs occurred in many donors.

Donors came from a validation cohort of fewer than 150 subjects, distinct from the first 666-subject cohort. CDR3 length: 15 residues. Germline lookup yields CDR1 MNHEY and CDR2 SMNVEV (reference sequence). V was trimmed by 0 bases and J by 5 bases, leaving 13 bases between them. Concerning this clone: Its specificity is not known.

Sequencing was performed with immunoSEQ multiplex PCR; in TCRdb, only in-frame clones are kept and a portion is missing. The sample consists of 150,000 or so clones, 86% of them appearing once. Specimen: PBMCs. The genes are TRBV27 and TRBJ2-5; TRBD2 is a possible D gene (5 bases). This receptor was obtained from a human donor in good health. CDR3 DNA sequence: TGTGCCAGCAGTTTATCTTCCCTAGCATCTGAGACCCAGTACTTC. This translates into CASSLSSLASETQYF.